This T cell receptor beta chain emerged from a study of OX40 agonist ivuxolimab in advanced cancers. Study-wide findings and caveats: In the expanded peripheral T cells, antigen specificity was never determined.

V shed 4 bases and J shed 8 bases, with 18 bases lying between them. Germline-derived CDR1 and CDR2 are SGHTA and FQGTGA. This CDR3 is 15 amino acids long. Exclusion applied to patients with autoimmune disease history or systemic immunosuppression. The method was immunoSEQ multiplex PCR; TCRdb's version includes in-frame clones alone and lacks a portion of them. The sample has approximately 89,000 clones, roughly 89% seen once. Points on this clone: Its antigen is still unknown.

Sample: CD4+ or CD8+ T cells sorted from blood, taken in a trial of the OX40 agonist ivuxolimab. The clonotype originates from an adult with an advanced solid tumor such as melanoma, head and neck, liver or kidney cancer. The J gene is TRBJ2-1, the V gene TRBV7-3; D perhaps matches TRBD2 (6 bases). CDR3 sequence: CASSSHSGGMDEQFF. The DNA for the CDR3 is TGTGCCAGCAGCTCGCATAGTGGGGGGATGGATGAGCAGTTCTTC.